One TCR beta chain is described in this entry. Antigen unknown. The V end lost 3 bases, the J end lost 6 bases, and 15 bases lay between the germline ends. CDR1 is SGHRS, CDR2 YFSETQ, per germline. The CDR3 contains 15 residues. Primers: 60 Vbeta forward and 13 Jbeta reverse. Here immunoSEQ multiplex PCR was the method, and the copy in TCRdb shows in-frame clones only, minus some. The table lists around 110,000 clones, 65% to 75% of them singletons, with 4.8% in the top ten. This sample was included in a study of cytomegalovirus exposure and HLA in healthy donors. As for the study in general: Clustering assigned about four fifths of the approximately 390 genotyped donors to the Caucasian-associated ancestry cluster. Findings of the study overall: Data from an earlier analysis indicated that most TCR beta V segments were productive either about 87% or about 30% of the time. TRBV6-2, TRBV6-3 and some other V segments were excluded as indistinguishable. Presence/absence analysis assumed near-uniform sequencing depth across donors.

The sequenced sample consisted of PBMCs. The chain joins TRBV5-1 to TRBJ1-4; D unclear. This receptor was identified in a man aged 25-40 years in good health and CMV-seropositive. The DNA of the CDR3 is TGCGCCAGCAGCTCTCTCGGAGGAGGCGATGAAAAACTGTTTTTT. Its translation is CASSSLGGGDEKLFF.